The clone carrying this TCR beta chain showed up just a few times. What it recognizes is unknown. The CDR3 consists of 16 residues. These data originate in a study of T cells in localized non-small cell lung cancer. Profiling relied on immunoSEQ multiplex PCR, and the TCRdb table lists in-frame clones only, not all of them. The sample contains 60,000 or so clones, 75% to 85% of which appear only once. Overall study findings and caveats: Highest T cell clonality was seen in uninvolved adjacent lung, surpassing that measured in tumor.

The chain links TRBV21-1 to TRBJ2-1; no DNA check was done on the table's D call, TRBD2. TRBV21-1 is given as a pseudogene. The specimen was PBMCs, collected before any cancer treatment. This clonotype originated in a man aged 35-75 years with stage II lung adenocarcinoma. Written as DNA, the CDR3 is TGTGCCAGCAGCCCTGGGCCTAGCGGGCTCTTCAATGAGCAGTTCTTC. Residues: CASSPGPSGLFNEQFF.